This T cell receptor (beta chain) came from a study of blood T cell repertoires in COVID-19. Across the whole study: T cells, B-cell-depleted T cells, or PBMCs provided the cDNA or gDNA that served as material.

TCRdb keeps only in-frame clones here, not all; method: immunoSEQ multiplex PCR. This table holds under 300,000 clones, roughly nine tenths found once. This CDR3 is 16 amino acids long. Germline V gene data show CDR1 as MNHNS and CDR2 as SASEGT. V lost 0 bases and J lost 5; bases outside the gene matches: 9. The clonotype was recovered from a woman aged 55-69 years who had recovered from COVID-19. This sequence joins TRBV6-1 and TRBJ1-2; 7 positions agree with TRBD1. Source material: PBMCs or T cells enriched from blood (not recorded which). CDR3 protein: CASSEATQGPLYGYTF. CDR3 coding DNA: TGTGCCAGCAGTGAAGCCACACAGGGGCCCCTTTATGGCTACACCTTC.